Below are 8 T cell receptor beta chains sequenced from a single sample in a study of blood T cell repertoires in COVID-19. Some clones are missing from TCRdb's copy, which holds only in-frame ones; the method was immunoSEQ multiplex PCR. The data hold 250,000 to 400,000 clones, with around 88% observed a single time. What was sequenced was peripheral blood. The receptors were gathered from a young woman with COVID-19, enrolled during active disease.

V usage is TRBV12-5 and J usage is TRBJ2-1, with D perhaps TRBD1 (6 bases). Per the germline V gene, CDR1 is LGHNT and CDR2 is FRNRAP. V lost 6 bases and J 8 bases, leaving 14 bases between the germline ends. The CDR3 is 13 amino acids. CDR3 protein: CASGRQAIYEQFF. The DNA for the CDR3 is TGTGCTAGTGGCCGACAGGCTATTTATGAGCAGTTCTTC.

The chain links TRBV19 to TRBJ2-5; possible D gene TRBD2, 6 bases. The CDR3 sequence is 14 residues long. Per germline, CDR1 LNHDA and CDR2 SQIVND (reference sequence). V shed 5 bases and J shed 10 bases, with 20 bases lying between them. CDR3 nucleotides: TGTGCCAGTAGTCTTCAGGACCCCGGCGGGGACCAGTACTTC. Its protein product is CASSLQDPGGDQYF.

The V and J genes are TRBV19 and TRBJ1-2; D perhaps matches TRBD1 (5 bases). Germline CDR1 reads LNHDA; CDR2 reads SQIVND (reference sequence). Trimming pared 4 bases from V and 4 bases from J, leaving 16 bases between. The CDR3 is 15 residues long. Written as DNA, the CDR3 is TGTGCCAGTAGTAGGGGCTCGGGGGTTTTCTATGGCTACACCTTC. It specifies CASSRGSGVFYGYTF.

The chain links TRBV5-1 to TRBJ1-1, with 8 bases identical to TRBD1. CDR1 is SGHRS, CDR2 YFSETQ, per germline. The V gene end was trimmed by 0 bases and the J gene end by 4 bases; junction bases not matched to a gene: 5. This CDR3 is 15 amino acids long. The CDR3 here is CASSLVITGGTEAFF. Here the CDR3 DNA reads TGCGCCAGCAGCTTGGTTATAACAGGGGGCACTGAAGCTTTCTTT.

This chain connects TRBV21-1 to TRBJ1-1; TRBD1, the D gene given by the table, was not confirmed from the DNA. TRBV21-1 is given as a pseudogene. CDR3 length: 17 amino acids. The CDR3 DNA sequence: TGTGCCAGCAGCAACCCGAGGACAGGGGCTATGAACACTGAAGCTTTCTTT. It translates to CASSNPRTGAMNTEAFF.

In its sample, this clone was seen once. This same CDR3 is encoded by further DNA sequences in the sample. The V and J genes are TRBV7-9 and TRBJ1-2; 7 bases fit TRBD1. The V and J ends lost 6 bases and 1 base, in that order; junction bases with no gene match: 11. The CDR3 sequence is 16 residues long. Germline V gene sequence: CDR1 SEHNR, CDR2 FQNEAQ (reference sequence). CDR3 protein: CASSFGPGQLNYGYTF. In DNA form, the CDR3 reads TGTGCCAGCAGTTTCGGCCCGGGACAGCTTAACTATGGCTACACCTTC.

The J gene is TRBJ2-5, the V gene TRBV4-2; the match to TRBD2 covers 8 bases. The CDR3 is made up of 16 amino acids. In germline, CDR1 is LGHNA, CDR2 YNFKEQ. V gave up 2 bases and J gave up 5 bases; unmatched junction bases: 10. The CDR3 DNA reads TGTGCCAGCAGCCAATTAAGCGGGGGTATGGCGGAGACCCAGTACTTC. Translated, it gives CASSQLSGGMAETQYF.

This clone was seen just once. The rearrangement joins TRBV9 to TRBJ1-2, with D perhaps matching TRBD1 (5 bases). Germline assignment: CDR1 SGDLS and CDR2 YYNGEE. CDR3 length: 15 amino acids. The V end lost 2 bases, the J end lost 0 bases, and 11 bases lay between the germline ends. The CDR3 spells CASSVTGASNYGYTF. In nucleotides, the CDR3 is TGTGCCAGCAGCGTTACTGGGGCGTCTAACTATGGCTACACCTTC.